This TCR beta chain emerged from a study of Tregs in tolerant kidney transplant recipients (dated by TCRdb to about 2019). About the full investigation: Before combined kidney and bone marrow transplantation, this study identified donor-specific regulatory T cells using TCRbeta sequencing and then followed those same cells after transplant.

V and J are trimmed by 5 bases and 8 bases, and the gene matches miss 4 bases of the junction. According to the germline V gene (reference sequence), CDR1 reads DFQATT and CDR2 reads SNEGSKA. Including the terminal cysteine and phenylalanine, the CDR3 comprises 14 residues. Of the CDR3's DNA, 33 bases were read; they are in frame from base 1. For TCRbeta CDR3 sequencing, genomic DNA was extracted from sorted cells using the QIAGEN DNeasy Blood and Tissue Kit. High-throughput TCRbeta CDR3 sequencing, including PCR amplification with bias correction and internal controls, was performed commercially through immunoSEQ. On the authors' methods: Unique productive TCRbeta sequences were defined by CDR3 nucleotide sequence where primers matched, and otherwise by CDR3 amino acid sequence together with Vbeta and Jbeta genes. To correct for sorting error, sequences found in more than one sorted population at a frequency ratio of 2:1 or less were discarded, and the remaining shared sequences were assigned to the population with the higher frequency. Donor-reactive sequences were defined as at least 5-fold expanded in CFSE-low cells versus unstimulated cells, with frequency of at least 0.01% in CFSE-low cells. Jensen-Shannon divergence, calculated on the top 100 TCRbeta sequences ranked by frequency, was used to quantify repertoire divergence. For any sample with multiple sequencing runs, sorting error was corrected in each run separately before the runs were pooled. TCRdb took this table from immuneACCESS and kept in-frame rearrangements with V and J called. Such tables lack part of the clones; where checked against another copy, unresolved V genes explain under half of the gap, and the rest is unexplained. That table furnishes V, J and clone size, whereas the DNA furnished D and trimming. This sample's records show some 10,000 clones. About 25% of the sample goes to the ten largest clones.

What the work shows at the level of the full study, not this receptor alone: Because the PCR primers were changed over time for some patients, nucleotide-level comparison could not be performed across the samples from those patients. Donor-specific Treg expansion was found to exceed global Treg expansion in tolerant patients, suggesting antigen-driven rather than nonspecific expansion. The study was limited by small patient numbers, and the findings need validation in larger populations and under other immunosuppression protocols. Biological reproducibility was not directly assessed, although technical replication error appeared to be minimal. Expanding Tregs with activated donor B cells appeared to identify the most biologically relevant and donor-specific TCRbeta repertoire.

Remarks on this clone: The clone's antigen remains unknown. Read sequence stops 3 residues before the CDR3 end, and the germline J gene provides the missing end.

The transplants used related donors along with nonmyeloablative bone marrow transplantation, and in the human trials mixed chimerism was transient. Thawed PBMCs were FACS-sorted into unstimulated Tregs (CD4+CD25+CD127-), CD4+ non-Tregs (CD4+CD25-), CD4 cells and CD8 cells. 4 combined kidney and bone marrow transplant recipients from the ITN036ST trial were included as patients, and samples were available only from these trial subjects. Healthy control blood was processed to PBMCs by Ficoll density gradient and cryopreserved, and patient PBMCs were collected before and after transplant. Recombination linked TRBV20-1 to TRBJ2-1, and 15 bases in between align with TRBD2. This receptor was obtained from a human patient who received a combined kidney and bone marrow transplant. After a transplant, certain T cells may trace back to the graft donor. The sample consisted of CD8+ T cells from blood (PBMCs), taken 24 months after the transplant. CDR3 protein: CSARTSGRADEQFF. The CDR3 bases that were read are TGCAGTGCTCGGACTAGCGGGAGGGCCGATGAG.